This TCR beta chain was recorded in a study of CD8+ T cells in alopecia areata. The wider study: In an open-label trial, patients got 5 to 10 mg tofacitinib twice daily. Study results and caveats: Sequencing of scalp samples also captures resident alphabeta T cells of normal skin.

Germline V gene lookup returns CDR1 SGHVS and CDR2 FQNEAQ. The CDR3 has 13 amino acids. The V end was cut by 6 bases, the J end by 6 bases, with 12 bases between. Patients with alopecia areata provided lesional scalp punch biopsies as well as peripheral blood. About this clone: Antigen: not known.

Extraction and reverse transcription of RNA yielded cDNA as the sequencing template. Clones were sequenced by immunoSEQ multiplex PCR, and TCRdb holds only the in-frame ones, with some missing. The sample includes 6,500 to 7,500 clones, 64% of them seen just once. Sample: skin, taken at week 0. This chain links TRBV7-8 with TRBJ2-1; unclear D gene. The sequence was collected from a human donor with alopecia areata. The CDR3 DNA is TGTGCCAGCAGACTATCTACGGGCAATGAGCAGTTCTTC. It encodes CASRLSTGNEQFF. Filled out from reference TRBV7-8 and TRBJ2-1, the complete variable domain reads GAGVSQSPRYKVAKRGQDVALRCDPISGHVSLFWYQQALGQGPEFLTYFQNEAQLDKSGLPSDRFFAERPEGSVSTLKIQRTQQEDSAVYLCASRLSTGNEQFFGPGTRLTVL.